This section outlines one TCR beta chain sequence together with its context. The antigen remains undetermined. This sample is part of a study of cytomegalovirus exposure and HLA in healthy donors. The study's findings and limits: When the data were analyzed later, several of the most significant clusters appeared to be linked to common viral pathogens.

Use of 60 Vbeta and 13 Jbeta primers characterized the PCR. Method: immunoSEQ multiplex PCR; TCRdb's copy keeps in-frame clones and lacks some. The table records around 58,000 clones, under 80% of them present only once. V lost 8 bases to trimming and J lost 4 bases, with 14 bases between them. Germline assignment: CDR1 MNHEY and CDR2 SMNVEV (reference sequence). This CDR3 comprises 13 residues. The TCR sequence derives from a male donor in good health and CMV-seropositive. What was sequenced was PBMCs. This chain links TRBV27 with TRBJ1-2; no clear D gene. CDR3 region: CASRSPRFYGYTF. CDR3 DNA: TGTGCCAGCCGATCACCCCGGTTCTATGGCTACACCTTC.